The clone carrying this TCR beta chain occurred a few times. Its antigen is unknown. TCRdb re-analysed the reads in MiXCR, keeping a single row per CDR3 protein. The sample records approximately 990,000 distinct CDR3 sequences, roughly a third being singletons. Germline CDR1 SEHNR, CDR2 FQNEAQ (reference sequence). The CDR3 covers 13 residues. V lost 4 bases and J lost 8, with 12 bases in between. The entry originates in a study of T cell repertoires in cytomegalovirus infection. Study-wide results and caveats: Dominant in the ex vivo response were TCR beta clonotypes restricted by HLA-C and specific for CMV.

The TCR comes from a human donor in good health (CMV status not recorded). Some clones in this sample may be carry-over from other donors' samples. The material was cultured CD8+ T cells from PBMCs, obtained from culture after CMV antigen stimulation. V is TRBV7-9 and J is TRBJ2-1; D is unclear. This CDR3 reads CASSSHSRYEQFF. In DNA form, the CDR3 reads TGTGCCAGCAGCTCTCACAGTCGCTATGAGCAGTTCTTC.